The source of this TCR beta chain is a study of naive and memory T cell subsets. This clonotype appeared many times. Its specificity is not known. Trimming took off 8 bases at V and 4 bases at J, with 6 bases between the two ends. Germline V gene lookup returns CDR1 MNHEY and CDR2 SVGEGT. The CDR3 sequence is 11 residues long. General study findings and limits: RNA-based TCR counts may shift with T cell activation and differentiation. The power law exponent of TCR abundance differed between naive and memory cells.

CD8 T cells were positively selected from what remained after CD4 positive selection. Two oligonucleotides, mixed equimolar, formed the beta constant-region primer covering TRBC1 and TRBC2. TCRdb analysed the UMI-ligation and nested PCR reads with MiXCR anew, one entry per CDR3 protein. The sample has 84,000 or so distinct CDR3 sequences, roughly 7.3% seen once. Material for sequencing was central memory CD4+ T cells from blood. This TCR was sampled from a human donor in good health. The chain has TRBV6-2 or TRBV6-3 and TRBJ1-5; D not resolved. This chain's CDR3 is CASGRNQPQHF. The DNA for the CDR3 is TGTGCCAGCGGTCGTAATCAGCCCCAGCATTTT.